This TCR beta chain was recovered during a study of T cells in narcolepsy. Sequencing was performed with immunoSEQ multiplex PCR; in TCRdb, only in-frame clones are kept and a portion is missing. Of about 35,000 clones listed, 81% were seen once; the top ten hold roughly 2.5%. The sample comprised memory (CD45RA-) CD4+ T cells from blood. The clonotype comes from a human donor in good health.

The CDR3 coding sequence is TGTGCCAGTAGTATTCGCAGGGGACTGTCTTTCTTT. Residues: CASSIRRGLSFF. The chain joins TRBV19 to TRBJ1-1; tentative D call: TRBD1 (6 bases). This CDR3 is built from 12 residues. Germline-derived CDR1 and CDR2 are LNHDA and SQIVND (reference sequence). V was shortened by 3 bases and J by 12 bases, with 14 bases between the two germline ends.